Listed below are T cell receptor beta chains from one sample, sequenced in a study of T cells in Graves' hyperthyroidism and ophthalmopathy. TCRdb fed the multiplex PCR reads into MiXCR, producing one record per CDR3 protein. Of 93,000 or so distinct CDR3 sequences in the sample, approximately 50% are singletons; the top ten hold about 26%. Material for sequencing was blood. These receptors were obtained from a middle-aged man with Graves' hyperthyroidism. Both conserved end residues are part of each CDR3. Each record gives: clone size, D gene, J gene, V gene, CDR3 protein, CDR3 DNA. The D gene is left open where the match is weak. Clone size, where shown, is once, few, many, or a class for clones that have expanded.

size: many; D: NA; J: TRBJ2-6; V: TRBV7-2; CDR3: CASTPLRSGANVLTF; DNA: TGTGCCAGCACTCCGCTCCGCTCTGGGGCCAACGTCCTGACTTTC
size: NA; D: NA; J: TRBJ2-7; V: TRBV2; CDR3: CASSGRPGLVYF; DNA: TGTGCCAGCTCGGGCAGACCCGGCTTGGTGTACTTC
size: NA; D: NA; J: TRBJ2-3; V: TRBV15; CDR3: CATSRYRDPDTQYF; DNA: TGTGCCACCAGCAGATACAGGGATCCAGATACGCAGTATTTT
size: NA; D: TRBD1; J: TRBJ2-5; V: TRBV3-1; CDR3: CASSRRQGAQETQYF; DNA: TGTGCCAGCAGCCGCAGACAGGGGGCTCAAGAGACCCAGTACTTC
size: NA; D: NA; J: TRBJ1-6; V: TRBV7-2; CDR3: CASSLGPYNSPLHF; DNA: TGTGCCAGCAGCCTGGGACCCTATAATTCACCCCTCCACTTT
size: NA; D: NA; J: TRBJ2-7; V: TRBV24-1; CDR3: CATSGGSSYEQYF; DNA: TGTGCCACCAGTGGGGGTAGTTCCTACGAGCAGTACTTC
size: NA; D: NA; J: TRBJ2-6; V: TRBV9; CDR3: CASSVVSSEANVLTF; DNA: TGCGCCAGCAGCGTAGTGAGCTCTGAGGCCAACGTCCTGACTTTC
size: many; D: NA; J: TRBJ2-1; V: TRBV4-2; CDR3: CASTPTGSYNEQFF; DNA: TGTGCCAGCACCCCCACGGGCTCCTACAATGAGCAGTTCTTC
size: many; D: TRBD1; J: TRBJ2-3; V: TRBV2; CDR3: CATKDRGGADTQYF; DNA: TGTGCCACCAAGGACAGGGGTGGCGCAGATACGCAGTATTTT
size: many; D: NA; J: TRBJ1-4; V: TRBV5-1; CDR3: CASSLSTGVVEKLFF; DNA: TGCGCCAGCAGCTTGTCGACAGGTGTGGTAGAAAAACTGTTTTTT
size: many; D: NA; J: TRBJ1-5; V: TRBV19; CDR3: CASSIVTIGQPQHF; DNA: TGTGCCAGTAGTATAGTGACAATTGGACAGCCCCAGCATTTT
size: many; D: NA; J: TRBJ2-1; V: TRBV6-1; CDR3: CASSEAVSSYNEQFF; DNA: TGTGCCAGCAGTGAAGCGGTGAGCTCCTACAATGAGCAGTTCTTC
size: few; D: TRBD2; J: TRBJ2-2; V: TRBV2; CDR3: CASSFLLAVNTGELFF; DNA: TGTGCCAGCAGTTTTTTACTAGCGGTAAACACCGGGGAGCTGTTTTTT
size: many; D: TRBD1; J: TRBJ2-7; V: TRBV24-1; CDR3: CATSDSTGGSYEQYF; DNA: TGTGCCACCAGTGATTCGACAGGGGGCTCCTACGAGCAGTACTTC
size: many; D: TRBD1; J: TRBJ1-2; V: TRBV12-3/TRBV12-4; CDR3: CASSFGTGIRHSYTF; DNA: TGTGCCAGCAGTTTCGGGACAGGGATCCGTCATAGCTACACCTTC
size: NA; D: NA; J: TRBJ2-7; V: TRBV20-1; CDR3: CSASVGDYEQDF; DNA: TGCAGTGCTAGCGTGGGAGACTACGAGCAGGACTTC
size: NA; D: NA; J: TRBJ1-2; V: TRBV2; CDR3: CASSERINYGYTF; DNA: TGTGCCAGCAGTGAACGGATCAACTATGGCTACACCTTC
size: many; D: NA; J: TRBJ1-1; V: TRBV6-1; CDR3: CASTSFLVVSPEAFF; DNA: TGTGCCAGCACCTCATTCCTCGTCGTAAGCCCTGAAGCTTTCTTT
size: NA; D: TRBD1; J: TRBJ1-1; V: TRBV7-8; CDR3: CASSPGQGTEAFF; DNA: TGTGCCAGCAGCCCGGGACAGGGCACTGAAGCTTTCTTT
size: many; D: TRBD1; J: TRBJ2-3; V: TRBV7-2; CDR3: CASSLGIAGTVRTDTQYF; DNA: TGTGCCAGCAGCTTAGGTATTGCAGGGACAGTTCGGACAGATACGCAGTATTTT
size: many; D: NA; J: TRBJ1-1; V: TRBV10-3; CDR3: CAISEAGINTEAFF; DNA: TGTGCCATCAGTGAGGCAGGGATTAACACTGAAGCTTTCTTT
size: NA; D: TRBD1; J: TRBJ1-2; V: TRBV12-5; CDR3: CASGSSTGGVGYTF; DNA: TGTGCTAGTGGTTCATCGACAGGGGGCGTGGGCTACACCTTC
size: many; D: TRBD1; J: TRBJ1-1; V: TRBV7-9; CDR3: CASLQGPNAPHTEAFF; DNA: TGTGCCAGCCTACAGGGGCCAAACGCCCCCCACACTGAAGCTTTCTTT
size: NA; D: NA; J: TRBJ1-1; V: TRBV7-9; CDR3: CASSQELGSTEAFF; DNA: TGCGCCAGCAGCCAAGAATTGGGGAGCACTGAAGCTTTCTTT
size: NA; D: TRBD1; J: TRBJ1-2; V: TRBV7-1; CDR3: CASSTRQGAHYGYTF; DNA: TGTGCCAGCAGCACCCGACAGGGGGCCCACTATGGCTACACCTTC
size: many; D: TRBD1; J: TRBJ2-3; V: TRBV20-1; CDR3: CSARAFQGGTDTQYF; DNA: TGCAGTGCTAGAGCGTTCCAGGGGGGCACAGATACGCAGTATTTT
size: many; D: TRBD1; J: TRBJ2-2; V: TRBV9; CDR3: CASSATGAPDTGELFF; DNA: TGTGCCAGCAGCGCGACAGGGGCTCCGGACACCGGGGAGCTGTTTTTT
size: many; D: TRBD1; J: TRBJ2-1; V: TRBV5-1; CDR3: CASSLYSGGAYNEQFF; DNA: TGCGCCAGCAGCTTGTACTCAGGGGGCGCTTACAATGAGCAGTTCTTC
size: many; D: TRBD2; J: TRBJ2-3; V: TRBV10-3; CDR3: CAISDQLAGGLYSDTQYF; DNA: TGTGCCATCAGTGACCAACTAGCGGGAGGGCTTTACTCAGATACGCAGTATTTT
size: many; D: NA; J: TRBJ2-3; V: TRBV12-3/TRBV12-4; CDR3: CASSLEIADTQYF; DNA: TGTGCCAGCAGTTTAGAGATTGCAGATACGCAGTATTTT
size: many; D: NA; J: TRBJ1-3; V: TRBV9; CDR3: CASSGGARGNTIYF; DNA: TGTGCCAGCAGCGGGGGGGCGCGTGGAAACACCATATATTTT
size: NA; D: TRBD1; J: TRBJ2-1; V: TRBV7-9; CDR3: CASSQTGGGLNEQFF; DNA: TGTGCCAGCAGCCAGACAGGGGGGGGTCTCAATGAGCAGTTCTTC
size: NA; D: TRBD2; J: TRBJ2-5; V: TRBV20-1; CDR3: CSARATGTSGRPQETQYF; DNA: TGCAGTGCTAGAGCAACGGGGACTAGCGGGAGGCCACAAGAGACCCAGTACTTC
size: many; D: TRBD2; J: TRBJ2-1; V: TRBV20-1; CDR3: CSASTSGINYNEQFF; DNA: TGCAGTGCTAGTACTAGCGGGATCAACTACAATGAGCAGTTCTTC
size: many; D: NA; J: TRBJ2-5; V: TRBV5-6; CDR3: CASSRGQQETQYF; DNA: TGTGCCAGCAGCCGCGGGCAACAAGAGACCCAGTACTTC
size: NA; D: TRBD1; J: TRBJ2-2; V: TRBV2; CDR3: CASRGNRGNTGELFF; DNA: TGTGCCAGCAGGGGGAACAGGGGGAACACCGGGGAGCTGTTTTTT
size: NA; D: NA; J: TRBJ2-1; V: TRBV24-1; CDR3: CATGKPKGTYNEQFF; DNA: TGTGCCACCGGAAAGCCAAAGGGGACGTACAATGAGCAGTTCTTC
size: NA; D: TRBD1; J: TRBJ2-2; V: TRBV19; CDR3: CASRTGWAGELFF; DNA: TGTGCCAGTAGGACAGGGTGGGCCGGGGAGCTGTTTTTT
size: NA; D: NA; J: TRBJ1-1; V: TRBV20-1; CDR3: CSARARDVTEAFF; DNA: TGCAGTGCTAGGGCCAGGGACGTTACTGAAGCTTTCTTT
size: many; D: NA; J: TRBJ2-1; V: TRBV5-5; CDR3: CASSSAERAYNEQFF; DNA: TGTGCCAGCAGCTCGGCGGAGAGGGCCTACAATGAGCAGTTCTTC
size: NA; D: NA; J: TRBJ2-6; V: TRBV2; CDR3: CASQVGGGANVLTF; DNA: TGTGCCAGCCAGGTCGGCGGGGGGGCCAACGTCCTGACTTTC
size: many; D: NA; J: TRBJ2-7; V: TRBV5-1; CDR3: CASSLATGTDTYEQYF; DNA: TGCGCCAGCAGCTTGGCCACGGGGACTGACACCTACGAGCAGTACTTC
size: many; D: TRBD2; J: TRBJ2-7; V: TRBV7-9; CDR3: CASSLTGGTSAYEQYF; DNA: TGTGCCAGCAGCCTTACAGGAGGGACTAGCGCCTACGAGCAGTACTTC
size: many; D: NA; J: TRBJ2-2; V: TRBV5-8; CDR3: CASSSVELFF; DNA: TGTGCCAGCAGCTCGGTGGAGCTGTTTTTT
size: NA; D: TRBD1; J: TRBJ1-6; V: TRBV3-1; CDR3: CASSQVSGTGGYNSPLHF; DNA: TGTGCCAGCAGCCAAGTGTCTGGGACAGGGGGCTATAATTCACCCCTCCACTTT
size: NA; D: TRBD1; J: TRBJ2-6; V: TRBV7-2; CDR3: CASSPGTGGAGANVLTF; DNA: TGTGCCAGCAGCCCTGGGACAGGGGGAGCTGGGGCCAACGTCCTGACTTTC
size: few; D: NA; J: TRBJ1-1; V: TRBV29-1; CDR3: CSAYAPKMGGEAFF; DNA: TGCAGCGCTTACGCACCGAAGATGGGGGGTGAAGCTTTCTTT
size: many; D: TRBD2; J: TRBJ2-7; V: TRBV20-1; CDR3: CSARGVSGGSYEQYF; DNA: TGCAGTGCTAGGGGGGTTAGCGGGGGCTCCTACGAGCAGTACTTC
size: many; D: NA; J: TRBJ1-4; V: TRBV5-8; CDR3: CASSLQGSEKLFF; DNA: TGTGCCAGCAGCTTGCAGGGAAGCGAAAAACTGTTTTTT